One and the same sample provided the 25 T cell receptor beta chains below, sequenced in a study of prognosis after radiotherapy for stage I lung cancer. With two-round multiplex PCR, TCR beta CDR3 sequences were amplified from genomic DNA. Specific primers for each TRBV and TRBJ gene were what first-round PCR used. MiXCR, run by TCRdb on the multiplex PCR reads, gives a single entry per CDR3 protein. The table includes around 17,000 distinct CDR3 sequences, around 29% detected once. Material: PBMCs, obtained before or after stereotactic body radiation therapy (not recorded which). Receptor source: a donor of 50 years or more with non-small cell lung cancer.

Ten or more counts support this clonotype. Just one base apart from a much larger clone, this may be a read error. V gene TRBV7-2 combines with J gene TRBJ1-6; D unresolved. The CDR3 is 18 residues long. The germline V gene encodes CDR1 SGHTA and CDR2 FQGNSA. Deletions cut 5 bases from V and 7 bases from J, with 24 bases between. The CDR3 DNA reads TGTGCCAGCAGCCTCGGCCTAGCGGCAAACTCCTCCAATTCACCCCTCCACTTT. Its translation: CASSLGLAANSSNSPLHF.

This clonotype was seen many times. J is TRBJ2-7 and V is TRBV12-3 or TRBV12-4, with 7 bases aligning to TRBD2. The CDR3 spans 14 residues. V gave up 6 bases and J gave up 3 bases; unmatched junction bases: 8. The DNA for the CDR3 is TGTGCCAGCAGGAAGAGCGGGAAGAGCTACGAGCAGTACTTC. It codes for CASRKSGKSYEQYF.

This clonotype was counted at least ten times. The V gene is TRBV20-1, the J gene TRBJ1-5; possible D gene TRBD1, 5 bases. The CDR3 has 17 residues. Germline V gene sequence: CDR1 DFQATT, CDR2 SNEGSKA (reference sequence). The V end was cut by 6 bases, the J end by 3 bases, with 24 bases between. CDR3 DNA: TGCAGTGCCAGACGGGCAGGGCCCCCGCTCTTCAATCAGCCCCAGCATTTT. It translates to CSARRAGPPLFNQPQHF.

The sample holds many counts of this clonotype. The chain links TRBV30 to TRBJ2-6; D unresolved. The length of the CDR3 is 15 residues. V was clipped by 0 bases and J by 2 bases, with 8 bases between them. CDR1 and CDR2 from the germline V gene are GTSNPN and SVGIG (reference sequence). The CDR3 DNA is TGTGCCTGGAGTGTACAGTATCCTGGGGCCAACGTCCTGACTTTC. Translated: CAWSVQYPGANVLTF.

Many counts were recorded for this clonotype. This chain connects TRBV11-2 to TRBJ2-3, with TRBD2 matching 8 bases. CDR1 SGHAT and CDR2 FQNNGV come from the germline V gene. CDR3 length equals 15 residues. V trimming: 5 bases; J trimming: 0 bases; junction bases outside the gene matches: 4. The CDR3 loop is CASSPGLVSTDTQYF. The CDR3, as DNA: TGTGCCAGCAGCCCGGGACTAGTTAGCACAGATACGCAGTATTTT.

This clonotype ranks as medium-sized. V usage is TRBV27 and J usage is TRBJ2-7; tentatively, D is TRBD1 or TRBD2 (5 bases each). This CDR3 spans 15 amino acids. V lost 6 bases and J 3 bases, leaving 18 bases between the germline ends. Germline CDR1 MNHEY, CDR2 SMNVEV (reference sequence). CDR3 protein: CASRPGGVRVYEQYF. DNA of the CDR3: TGTGCCAGCAGGCCTGGGGGTGTTCGGGTCTACGAGCAGTACTTC.

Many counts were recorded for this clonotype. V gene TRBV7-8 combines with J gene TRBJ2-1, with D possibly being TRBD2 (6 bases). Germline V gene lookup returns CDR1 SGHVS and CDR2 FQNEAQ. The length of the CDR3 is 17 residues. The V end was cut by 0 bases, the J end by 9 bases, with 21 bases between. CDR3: CASSLAGVAGWLGEQFF. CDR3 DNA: TGTGCCAGCAGCTTAGCGGGAGTCGCGGGATGGCTAGGTGAGCAGTTCTTC.

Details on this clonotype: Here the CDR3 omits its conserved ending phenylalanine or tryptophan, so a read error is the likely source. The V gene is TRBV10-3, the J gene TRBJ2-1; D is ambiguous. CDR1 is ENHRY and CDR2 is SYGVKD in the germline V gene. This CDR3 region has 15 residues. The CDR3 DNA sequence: TGTGCAATCAGTGAGTCCTACGGAGACTACAATGAGCAGTTCTTG. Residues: CAISESYGDYNEQFL.

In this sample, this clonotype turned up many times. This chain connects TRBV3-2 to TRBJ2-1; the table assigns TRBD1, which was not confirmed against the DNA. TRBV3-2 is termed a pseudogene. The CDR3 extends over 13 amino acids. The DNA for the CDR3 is TGTGCCAGCAGCCCCCGGGGCTACAATGAGCAGTTCTTC. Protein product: CASSPRGYNEQFF.

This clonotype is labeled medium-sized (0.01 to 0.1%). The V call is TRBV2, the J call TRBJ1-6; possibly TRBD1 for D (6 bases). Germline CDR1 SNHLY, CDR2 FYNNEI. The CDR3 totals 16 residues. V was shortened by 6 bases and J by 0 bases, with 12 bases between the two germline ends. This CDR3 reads CASSPTGSSYNSPLHF. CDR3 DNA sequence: TGTGCCAGCAGCCCAACAGGGAGCTCCTATAATTCACCCCTCCACTTT.

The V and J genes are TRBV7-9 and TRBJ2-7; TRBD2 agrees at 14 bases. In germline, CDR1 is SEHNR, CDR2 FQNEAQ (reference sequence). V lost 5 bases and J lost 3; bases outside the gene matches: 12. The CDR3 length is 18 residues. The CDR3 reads CASSTGTSGSPRGYEQYF. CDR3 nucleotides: TGTGCCAGCAGCACCGGGACTAGCGGGAGTCCCAGGGGCTACGAGCAGTACTTC.

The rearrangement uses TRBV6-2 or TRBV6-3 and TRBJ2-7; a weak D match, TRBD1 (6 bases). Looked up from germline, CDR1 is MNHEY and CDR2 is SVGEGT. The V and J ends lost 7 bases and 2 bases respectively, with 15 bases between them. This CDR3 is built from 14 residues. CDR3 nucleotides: TGTGCCAGCACCCCCCTTAGGGACACCTACGAGCAGTACTTC. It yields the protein CASTPLRDTYEQYF.

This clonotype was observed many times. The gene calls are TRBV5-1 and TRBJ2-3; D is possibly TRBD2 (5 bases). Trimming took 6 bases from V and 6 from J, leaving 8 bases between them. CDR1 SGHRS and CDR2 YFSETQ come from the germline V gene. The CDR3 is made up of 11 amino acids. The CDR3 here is CASMEDDTQYF. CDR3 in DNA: TGCGCCAGCATGGAGGACGATACGCAGTATTTT. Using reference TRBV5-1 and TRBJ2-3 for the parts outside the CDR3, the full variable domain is KAGVTQTPRYLIKTRGQQVTLSCSPISGHRSVSWYQQTPGQGLQFLFEYFSETQRNKGNFPGRFSGRQFSNSRSEMNVSTLELGDSALYLCASMEDDTQYFGPGTRLTVL.

CDR3 DNA sequence: TGCGCCAGCAGCTCCGGGAAGTGGGGGGAGCTGTTTTTT. Amino acid sequence: CASSSGKWGELFF. The chain couples TRBV5-1 to TRBJ2-2; D is possibly TRBD2 (5 bases). Trimming removed 3 bases from V and 8 bases from J, with 11 bases in between. Per the germline V gene, CDR1 is SGHRS and CDR2 is YFSETQ. This CDR3 has 13 residues.

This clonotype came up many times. CDR3 coding DNA: TGTGCCAGCAGCGCCTGGGACAGCGGCACTGAAGCTTTCTTT. This gives the protein CASSAWDSGTEAFF. The chain is built from TRBV7-2 and TRBJ1-1; 7 bases are shared with TRBD1. Germline V CDR1 and CDR2: SGHTA, FQGNSA. V shed 5 bases and J 4 bases; nucleotides not matched to a gene: 7. This CDR3 has 14 residues.

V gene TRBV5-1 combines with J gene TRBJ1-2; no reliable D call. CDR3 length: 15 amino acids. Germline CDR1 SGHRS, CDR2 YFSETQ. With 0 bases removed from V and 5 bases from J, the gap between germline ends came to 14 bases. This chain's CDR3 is CASSLAGASDYGYTF. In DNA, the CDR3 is TGCGCCAGCAGCTTGGCCGGTGCATCCGATTATGGCTACACCTTC.

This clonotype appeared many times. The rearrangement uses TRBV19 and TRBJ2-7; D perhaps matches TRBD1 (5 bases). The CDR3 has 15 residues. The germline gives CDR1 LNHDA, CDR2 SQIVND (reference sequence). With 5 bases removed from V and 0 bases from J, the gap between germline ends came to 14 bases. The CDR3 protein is CASSRQGPSSYEQYF. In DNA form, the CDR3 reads TGTGCCAGTAGTCGGCAGGGTCCGAGCTCCTACGAGCAGTACTTC.

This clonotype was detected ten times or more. The CDR3 protein is CASSYSSGPNSGANVLTF. CDR3 coding DNA: TGTGCCAGCAGTTACTCCTCAGGTCCAAACTCTGGGGCCAACGTCCTGACTTTC. The V and J genes are TRBV6-2 or TRBV6-3 and TRBJ2-6; D is unclear. Germline lookup yields CDR1 MNHEY and CDR2 SVGEGT. CDR3 length: 18 residues. V lost 0 bases, J lost 0 bases, and 12 bases lay in between.

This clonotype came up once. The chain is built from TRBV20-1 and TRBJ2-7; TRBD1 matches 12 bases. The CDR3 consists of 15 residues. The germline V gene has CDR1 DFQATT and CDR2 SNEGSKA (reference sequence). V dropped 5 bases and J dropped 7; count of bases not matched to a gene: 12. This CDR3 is CSAELPGQGAGEQYF. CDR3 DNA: TGCAGTGCTGAACTTCCGGGACAGGGGGCTGGAGAGCAGTACTTC.

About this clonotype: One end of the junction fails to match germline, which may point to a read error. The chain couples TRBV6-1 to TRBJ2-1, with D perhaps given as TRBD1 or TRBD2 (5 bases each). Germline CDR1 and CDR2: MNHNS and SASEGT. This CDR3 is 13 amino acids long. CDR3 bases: TGTGCCAGCAGTGTCGGGACCAACAATGAGCAGCTCTTC. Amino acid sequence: CASSVGTNNEQLF.

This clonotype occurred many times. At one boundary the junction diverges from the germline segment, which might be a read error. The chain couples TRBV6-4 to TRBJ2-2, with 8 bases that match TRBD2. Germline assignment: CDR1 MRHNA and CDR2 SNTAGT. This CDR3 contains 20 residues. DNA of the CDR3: TGTGCCAGCAGTTACTCGGGACCCGGGAGGGCCAGGGCGAACACCGGGGAGCTGTTTTTT. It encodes CASSYSGPGRARANTGELFF.

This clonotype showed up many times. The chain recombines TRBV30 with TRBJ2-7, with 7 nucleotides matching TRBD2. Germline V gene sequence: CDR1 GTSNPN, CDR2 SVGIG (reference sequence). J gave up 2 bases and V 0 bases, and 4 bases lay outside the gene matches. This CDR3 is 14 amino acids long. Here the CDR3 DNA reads TGTGCCTGGAGTGTACGCGGGAGCGCCTACGAGCAGTACTTC. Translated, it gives CAWSVRGSAYEQYF.

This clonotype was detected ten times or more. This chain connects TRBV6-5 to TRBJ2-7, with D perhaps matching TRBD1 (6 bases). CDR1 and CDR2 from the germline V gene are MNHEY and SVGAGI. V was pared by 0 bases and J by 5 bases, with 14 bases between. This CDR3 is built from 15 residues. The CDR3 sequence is CASSYSRRGLDEQYF. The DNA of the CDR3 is TGTGCCAGCAGTTACTCACGCAGGGGATTGGACGAGCAGTACTTC.

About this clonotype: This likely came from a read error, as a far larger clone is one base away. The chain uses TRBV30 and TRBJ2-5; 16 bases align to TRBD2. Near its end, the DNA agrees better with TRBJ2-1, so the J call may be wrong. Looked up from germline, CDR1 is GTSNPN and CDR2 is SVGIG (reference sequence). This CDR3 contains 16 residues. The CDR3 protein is CSWSSPGLAGGGEQFF. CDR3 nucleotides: TGTTCCTGGAGTAGTCCGGGACTAGCGGGAGGGGGTGAGCAGTTCTTC.

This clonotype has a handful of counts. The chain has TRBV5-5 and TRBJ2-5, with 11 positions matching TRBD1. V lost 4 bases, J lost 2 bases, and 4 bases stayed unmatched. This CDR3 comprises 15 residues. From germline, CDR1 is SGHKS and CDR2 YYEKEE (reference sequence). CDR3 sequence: CASSRTGGPQETQYF. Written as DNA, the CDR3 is TGTGCCAGCAGCAGGACAGGGGGCCCTCAAGAGACCCAGTACTTC.